This TCR beta chain was observed in a study of blood T cells in healthy people across ages (dated by TCRdb to 2014 to 2015). With regard to the full study: In model experiments, template switching captured about one uniquely barcoded TCR beta cDNA molecule for every two T cells. Four age groups were formed from the donors: young (average about 17 years), middle-aged (approximately 40), aged (about 68) and long-lived (less than 85). The study measured age-related changes in TCR beta repertoire diversity using deep sequencing normalized with unique cDNA molecular identifiers. Two additional independent replicas of 1 million unique cDNA reads from the same blood draw were analyzed for two donors (one aged 18 to 30 and one aged 80 or older). To avoid experimental bias, donors of different ages were randomly spread across the sequencing lanes.

Donors were 40 or so systemically healthy Caucasian individuals from Russia aged 6 to 90 years. Ten milliliters of peripheral blood were drawn from each donor into EDTA-treated Vacutainer tubes. Ficoll-Paque density-gradient centrifugation was used to isolate PBMCs, with at least 6.5 million per sample. Trizol reagent was used to extract total RNA from PBMCs, with at least 5 micrograms per sample. The percentages of naive CD45RAhigh/CD27high T cells were determined by flow cytometry on a PBMC aliquot from every donor. Taken from the germline V gene, the CDR1 and CDR2 loops are SGHTS and YDEGEE. The CDR3 contains 12 residues, cysteine and phenylalanine counted. The entry retains the CDR3 DNA only, 36 bases that are in frame from base 1. Library construction relied on 5' RACE. This sample was sequenced with an Illumina HiSeq 2500. A second PCR of about 6 to 12 cycles was performed with a sample-barcoded 5' primer and a J-beta primer mix. A template-switch 5' adaptor carrying 12 random nucleotides introduced a unique molecular identifier onto each TCR beta cDNA molecule. At least 3 million CDR3-containing paired-end reads were obtained from each sample. The Mint cDNA synthesis kit, primed by a TRBC-specific oligonucleotide, was used to synthesize first-strand cDNA from all RNA. Following uracil-DNA glycosylase treatment, all cDNA underwent a first 18-cycle PCR with the universal primers M1SS and BC2_uni_R. For the original study's pipeline: For normalization, 1 million high-quality reads were randomly selected from each sample, with every read carrying a distinct molecular identifier. Instead of being binned into consensus sequences, reads that shared molecular identifiers were thrown out. MiTCR, set to a Q25 quality threshold and the strictest error-elimination algorithm, was used for CDR3 identification, clonotype clustering and error correction. A nonparametric unseen species model with Euler transformation was used to estimate lower-bound total TCR beta diversity. In TCRdb, the public reads were trimmed at Q25 with fastp and aligned with MiXCR, with productive beta chains retained. Each CDR3 protein appears once, grouped with its most common genes and DNA. TCRdb, not the original authors, processed these V and J calls. The sample includes around 280,000 distinct CDR3 sequences, with around 27% observed a single time. Around 30% of the sample rests with the top ten.

The paper as a whole reports these results and caveats: Conclusive comparison of naive and antigen-experienced compartments was prevented by the profiling of bulk unsorted PBMCs. Compared with the aged group, the long-lived group had more naive CD4+ T cells, fewer expanded clones and increased TCR diversity, suggesting age selection. The CMV infection status of donors was not known, potentially confounding age-related changes in expanded clonotypes. As age increased, observed TCR beta diversity per million T cells dropped in a roughly linear way, and a significant reduction was already evident by age 40. Estimates of total diversity from one million sequenced T cells were regarded as lower bounds and underestimates. Observed TCR beta diversity correlated strongly with the percentage of naive T cells measured by flow cytometry.

Only a few counts were recorded for this clonotype. The antigen this receptor binds is unknown. One base away there is no much larger clone; base qualities are not given. Recombination joined TRBV5-8 with TRBJ2-5; possibly the D gene is TRBD1, per 6 matching bases. The assigned J gene may be wrong: the sequence end matches TRBJ2-1 better. Material for sequencing was blood. The receptor was derived from a woman aged 65 to 85 in good health. The nucleotides are TGTGCCAGCAGCTTGGACGGGACAAAGCAGTTCTTC. This codes for CASSLDGTKQFF.